This T cell receptor (beta chain) is drawn from a study of vaccination and CD4 T cells after COVID-19. In the study overall: Median draw time for post-COVID samples was 85 to 120 days post-diagnosis (range 35 to 161).

The CDR3 loop spans 18 amino acids. The V and J ends lost 3 bases and 9 bases, in that order; junction bases with no gene match: 22. The germline V gene has CDR1 DFQATT and CDR2 SNEGSKA (reference sequence). Treatment specified: approximately nine-day PBMC culture with coronavirus spike peptide pools or control peptides (ViraFEST assay). Before the COVID-19 pandemic (2011-2018), CD4+ T cells were obtained from the unexposed donor. In the ViraFEST assay, peptide-pool expansion preceded TCR sequencing of expanded clonotypes. Concerning this clonotype: Its antigen is currently unknown.

The assay that was used to sequence DNA from cultured CD4+ T cells was the Oncomine TCR Beta short-read assay. From the PCR reads, TCRdb called clonotypes with MiXCR, one entry per CDR3 protein. The table lists over 7,500 distinct CDR3 sequences, 45% to 65% of them singletons. The receptor's source is a human donor in good health. J is TRBJ2-1 and V is TRBV20-1; 8 bases fit TRBD2. The sequenced sample consisted of CD4+ T cells from blood, cultured in vitro. The CDR3 spells CSARRVSLAVVGGIEQFF. For the CDR3, the DNA is TGCAGTGCTAGGAGGGTATCACTAGCGGTTGTTGGTGGGATTGAGCAGTTCTTC.